This TCR beta chain was recovered during a study of cytomegalovirus exposure and HLA in healthy donors. Overall study results and limits: A list of approximately 160 TCR beta chains associated with cytomegalovirus was given.

This clone came up a few times. Its target is unknown. With 60 Vbeta and 13 Jbeta primers, the PCR was carried out. Libraries were prepared by immunoSEQ multiplex PCR; TCRdb keeps only in-frame clonotypes and omits some of them. The sample has around 200,000 clones; under 85% are singletons. V was pared by 3 bases and J by 3 bases, with 11 bases between. Looked up from germline, CDR1 is MDHEN and CDR2 is SYDVKM. The CDR3 runs to 14 residues. This receptor was taken from a woman aged 45 to 65 in good health and CMV-seropositive. Sequencing was done on a sample of PBMCs. The chain recombines TRBV28 with TRBJ1-1; D is perhaps TRBD1 (6 bases). Written as DNA, the CDR3 is TGTGCCAGCAGTTTGGCGGGGGCGGACACTGAAGCTTTCTTT. Protein product: CASSLAGADTEAFF. Full variable domain (rest looked up from reference TRBV28 and TRBJ1-1): DVKVTQSSRYLVKRTGEKVFLECVQDMDHENMFWYRQDPGLGLRLIYFSYDVKMKEKGDIPEGYSVSREKKERFSLILESASTNQTSMYLCASSLAGADTEAFFGQGTRLTVV.